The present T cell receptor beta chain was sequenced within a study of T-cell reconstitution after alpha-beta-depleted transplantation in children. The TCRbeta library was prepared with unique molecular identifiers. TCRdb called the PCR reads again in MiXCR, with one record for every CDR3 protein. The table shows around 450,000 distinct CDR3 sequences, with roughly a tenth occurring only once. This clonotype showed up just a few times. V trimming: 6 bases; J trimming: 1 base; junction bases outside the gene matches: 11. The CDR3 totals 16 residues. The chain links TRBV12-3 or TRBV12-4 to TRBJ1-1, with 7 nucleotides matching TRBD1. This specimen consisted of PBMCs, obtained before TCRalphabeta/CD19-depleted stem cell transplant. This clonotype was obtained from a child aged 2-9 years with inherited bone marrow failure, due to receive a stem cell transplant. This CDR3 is CASSKRQGSWNTEAFF. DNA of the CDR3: TGTGCCAGCAGCAAGAGACAGGGATCTTGGAACACTGAAGCTTTCTTT.